The clone carrying this T cell receptor beta chain has more than one count but fewer than ten. Its antigen remains unknown. The V gene lost 0 bases and the J gene lost 3 bases, with 17 bases spanning the gap. CDR3 length equals 17 residues. Germline V gene lookup returns CDR1 LGHNT and CDR2 FRNRAP. This specimen belongs to a study of long-term antiretroviral therapy in people with HIV. Study-wide context: Specimens dating back about a decade before the 2015 immediate-ART recommendation are the oldest included. Notes on the study in general: The blood, collected between about 2004 and 2018, was possibly taken under older ART regimens. Despite increasing after ART, diversity remained lower than that of transplant donor controls. When set beside controls, HIV repertoires had CDR3 length ranges that were narrower.

Survey level was the resolution at which the v3.0 immunoSEQ assay ran. Some clones are missing from TCRdb's copy, which holds only in-frame ones; the method was immunoSEQ multiplex PCR. The sample lists 20,000 to 30,000 clones, approximately 80% occurring once. The material sequenced was unsorted PBMCs, taken about 4.3 years after starting antiretroviral therapy. The chain uses TRBV12-5 and TRBJ1-2; possible D gene TRBD1, 5 bases. This receptor was identified in a man aged 25 to 45 with HIV. The CDR3 DNA reads TGTGCTAGTGGTTTGGTACGATTAAGGACAAAAGACTATGGCTACACCTTC. Protein sequence: CASGLVRLRTKDYGYTF.